This T cell receptor (beta chain) was identified in a study of identical twins. Broader study findings: Less excess twin sharing appeared in beta out-of-frame sequences. Potential partial confounding of zero-insertion analyses by invariant MAIT and iNKT cells was noted.

TCRdb reanalysed the 5' RACE reads using MiXCR and keeps one entry per CDR3 protein. Of hundreds of thousands of distinct CDR3 sequences in the sample, 10% to 15% are singletons; the top ten hold roughly 1.5%. With no exceptions, donors were healthy Caucasians. The CDR3 runs to 16 residues. Germline lookup yields CDR1 SGHDT and CDR2 YYEEEE. Trimming pared 4 bases from V and 8 bases from J, leaving 21 bases between. Concerning this clonotype itself: What it recognizes is unknown.

Separately, the same data were catalogued under a study of yellow fever vaccine responses in identical twins. From that second work: As reported, the vaccine T cell response of twins seemed partly convergent and partly personalized.

The V and J genes are TRBV5-6 and TRBJ1-4; the D is unclear. The specimen was PBMCs. The receptor's source is a woman aged 18-35 years in good health. As DNA, the CDR3 is TGTGCCAGCAGCCCCGGATCGTCCGTCCTCTCCGAAAAACTGTTTTTT. Translation: CASSPGSSVLSEKLFF.